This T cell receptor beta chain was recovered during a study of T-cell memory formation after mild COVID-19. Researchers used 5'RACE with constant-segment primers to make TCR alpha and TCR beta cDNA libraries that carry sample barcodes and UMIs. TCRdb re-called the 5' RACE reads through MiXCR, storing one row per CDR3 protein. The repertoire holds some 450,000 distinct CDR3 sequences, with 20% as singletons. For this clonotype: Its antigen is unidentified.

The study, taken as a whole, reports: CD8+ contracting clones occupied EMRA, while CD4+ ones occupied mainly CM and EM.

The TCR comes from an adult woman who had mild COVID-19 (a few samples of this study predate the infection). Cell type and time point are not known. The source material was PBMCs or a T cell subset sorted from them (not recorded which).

The CDR3 loop is CASRVSGGGNQPQHF. The CDR3 DNA follows: TGTGCCAGTAGAGTATCAGGGGGCGGGAATCAGCCCCAGCATTTT. The genes are TRBV19 and TRBJ1-5, with 8 bases fitting TRBD1. The CDR3 is 15 residues long. Trimming took 6 bases from V and 4 from J; bases not matched to a gene: 8. Germline lookup yields CDR1 LNHDA and CDR2 SQIVND (reference sequence).